Below, one T cell receptor (beta chain) is given with its context. This clone was recorded a few times. This receptor's antigen is unknown. No base quality values were provided; no much bigger clone lies one nucleotide off. The sample is drawn from a study of blood T cell repertoires in COVID-19 (dated by TCRdb to between 2020 and 2021). About the full investigation: Samples covering the acute and convalescent phases of COVID-19 were provided by collaborators in the United States, Italy and Spain. The material from the prospective study consisted of cDNA or gDNA derived from T cells, B-cell-depleted T cells, or PBMCs. Deeply sampled blood TCRbeta repertoires from subjects exposed to, actively infected with, or recovered from COVID-19 were included in the dataset. The repertoires were made available in a free public database intended to serve as a resource for research on the immune response to SARS-CoV-2. The samples were drawn from the first 160 participants of the ongoing ImmuneRACE study and from 950 to 1,500 subjects provided by 6 global collaborators. The sample metadata nearly always contained a de-identified subject ID, COVID-19 status, age in years and sex. Where available, HLA class I and class II types were obtained from metadata supplied by the sample provider rather than from assay-based typing.

Broad study findings and their caveats: How much clinical and demographic metadata was included differed by source and by participant, and the metadata was provided uncurated.

Germline trimming: 6 bases from V, 6 bases from J; junction bases outside gene matches: 6. Sequences LGHNT (CDR1) and FRNRAP (CDR2) are obtained from the germline V gene. The CDR3 runs 13 residues from the cysteine to the phenylalanine. CDR3 DNA is the only sequence kept; it has 39 bases, read in frame from the first base. Whole blood was collected in K2EDTA tubes by collaborating institutions according to the institutions' own protocols. Collaborator samples were shipped for TCRbeta analysis as frozen whole blood, isolated PBMCs, or DNA extracted from either sample type. TCRbeta CDR3 regions were amplified from genomic DNA by means of the immunoSEQ Assay, a bias-controlled multiplex PCR. Turning to the authors' computational methods: The number of nucleated cells in each sample was estimated by amplification of reference gene primers within the assay. To quantify the absolute abundance of each unique TCRbeta CDR3 rearrangement, sequence reads were collapsed and filtered. For each sample, productive Simpson clonality was calculated as the square root of Simpson's diversity index across productive rearrangements. This is the immuneACCESS table as TCRdb keeps it, with only in-frame sequences that have V and J called. A part of the clones is gone; compared with another copy, unresolved V genes explain less than half, and the rest is unexplained. The V and J calls and clone size come from that table; D and trimming were worked out from the DNA. Counted in this sample were 71,000 or so clones; 86% of them appeared once. Together, the top ten hold around a sixth of the sample.

Sequenced sample: peripheral blood. The chain couples TRBV12-5 to TRBJ2-7, with TRBD1 matching 9 junction bases. This TCR was recovered from an elderly man in a cohort sampled during active COVID-19. The bases are TGTGCTAGTGGCCCTACAGGGGGCGGCGAGCAGTACTTC. The encoded protein is CASGPTGGGEQYF.